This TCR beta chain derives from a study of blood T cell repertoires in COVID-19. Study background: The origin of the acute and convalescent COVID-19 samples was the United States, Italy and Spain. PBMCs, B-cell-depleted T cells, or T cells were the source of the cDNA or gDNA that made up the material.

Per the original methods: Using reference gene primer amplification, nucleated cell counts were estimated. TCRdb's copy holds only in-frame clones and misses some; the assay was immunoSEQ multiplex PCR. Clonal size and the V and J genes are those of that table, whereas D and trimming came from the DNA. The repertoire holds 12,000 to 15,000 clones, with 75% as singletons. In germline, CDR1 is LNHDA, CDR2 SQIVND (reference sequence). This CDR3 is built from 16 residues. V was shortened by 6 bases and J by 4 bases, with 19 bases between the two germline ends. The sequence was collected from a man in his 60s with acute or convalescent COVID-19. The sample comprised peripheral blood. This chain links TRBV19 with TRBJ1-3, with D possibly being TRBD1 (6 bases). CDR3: CASRKDSRRPGNTIYF. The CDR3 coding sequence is TGTGCCAGTAGAAAGGACAGCCGTCGTCCGGGAAACACCATATATTTT.